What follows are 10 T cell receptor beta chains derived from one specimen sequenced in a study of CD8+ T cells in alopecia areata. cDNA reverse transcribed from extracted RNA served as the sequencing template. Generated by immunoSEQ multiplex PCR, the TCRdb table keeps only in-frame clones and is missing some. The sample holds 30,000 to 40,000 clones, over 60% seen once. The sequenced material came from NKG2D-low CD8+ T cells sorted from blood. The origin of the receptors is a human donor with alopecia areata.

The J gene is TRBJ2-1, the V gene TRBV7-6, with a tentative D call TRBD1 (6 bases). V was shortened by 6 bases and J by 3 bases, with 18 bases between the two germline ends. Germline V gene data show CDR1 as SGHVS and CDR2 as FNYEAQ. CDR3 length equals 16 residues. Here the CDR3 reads CASSLHEQGFYNEQFF. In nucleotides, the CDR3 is TGTGCCAGCAGTCTCCACGAACAGGGATTCTACAATGAGCAGTTCTTC.

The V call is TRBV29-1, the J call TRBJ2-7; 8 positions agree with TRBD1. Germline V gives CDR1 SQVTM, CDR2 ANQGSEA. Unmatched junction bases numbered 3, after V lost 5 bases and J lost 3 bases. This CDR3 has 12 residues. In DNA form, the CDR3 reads TGCAGCGTTCGCGGGACAGGCTACGAGCAGTACTTC. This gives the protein CSVRGTGYEQYF.

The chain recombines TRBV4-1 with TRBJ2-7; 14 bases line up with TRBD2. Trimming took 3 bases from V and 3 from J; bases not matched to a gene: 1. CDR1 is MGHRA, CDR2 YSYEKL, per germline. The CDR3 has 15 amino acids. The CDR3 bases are TGCGCCAGCAGCCATGGGACTAGCGGGAGCTACGAGCAGTACTTC. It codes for CASSHGTSGSYEQYF.

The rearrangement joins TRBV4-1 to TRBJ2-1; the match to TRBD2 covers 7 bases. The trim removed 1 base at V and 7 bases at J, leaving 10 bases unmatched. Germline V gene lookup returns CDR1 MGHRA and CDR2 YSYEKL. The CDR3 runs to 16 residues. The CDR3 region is CASSQAAAGLTNEQFF. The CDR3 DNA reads TGCGCCAGCAGCCAAGCTGCAGCGGGGCTCACGAATGAGCAGTTCTTC.

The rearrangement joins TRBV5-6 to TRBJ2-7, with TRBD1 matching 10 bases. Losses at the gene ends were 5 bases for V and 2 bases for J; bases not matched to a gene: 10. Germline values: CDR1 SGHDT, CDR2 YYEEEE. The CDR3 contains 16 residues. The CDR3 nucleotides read TGTGCCAGCAGTAAGGGACAGGGGATTGGGGCCTACGAGCAGTACTTC. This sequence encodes CASSKGQGIGAYEQYF.

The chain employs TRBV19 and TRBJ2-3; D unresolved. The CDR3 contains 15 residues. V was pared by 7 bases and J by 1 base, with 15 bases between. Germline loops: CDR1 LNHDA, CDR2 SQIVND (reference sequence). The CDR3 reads CASTKKDGRTDTQYF. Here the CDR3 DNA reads TGTGCCAGTACGAAGAAAGATGGTCGCACAGATACGCAGTATTTT. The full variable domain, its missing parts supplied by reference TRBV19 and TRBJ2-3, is DGGITQSPKYLFRKEGQNVTLSCEQNLNHDAMYWYRQDPGQGLRLIYYSQIVNDFQKGDIAEGYSVSREKKESFPLTVTSAQKNPTAFYLCASTKKDGRTDTQYFGPGTRLTVL.

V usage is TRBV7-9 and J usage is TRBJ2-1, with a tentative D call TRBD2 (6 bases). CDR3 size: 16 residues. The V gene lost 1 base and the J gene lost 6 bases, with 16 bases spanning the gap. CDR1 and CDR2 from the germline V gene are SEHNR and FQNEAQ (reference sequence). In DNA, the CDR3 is TGTGCCAGCAGCTTAGTAAGGCGGGGAGTAGGCAATGAGCAGTTCTTC. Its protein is CASSLVRRGVGNEQFF.

DNA for the CDR3: TGTGCCAGCTCACCCCCCGGGACAGGGTGGCAGGAGCAGTACTTC. Protein: CASSPPGTGWQEQYF. This chain links TRBV18 with TRBJ2-7, with TRBD1 identical over 9 bases. CDR1 and CDR2 from the germline V gene are KGHSH and LQKENI. The CDR3 extends over 15 amino acids. J gave up 7 bases and V 3 bases, and 10 bases lay outside the gene matches.

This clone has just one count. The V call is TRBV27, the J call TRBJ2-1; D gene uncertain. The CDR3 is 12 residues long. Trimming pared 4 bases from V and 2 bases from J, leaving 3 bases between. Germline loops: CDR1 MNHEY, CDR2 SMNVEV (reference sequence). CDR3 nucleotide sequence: TGTGCCAGCAGTTCCACCTACAATGAGCAGTTCTTC. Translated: CASSSTYNEQFF.

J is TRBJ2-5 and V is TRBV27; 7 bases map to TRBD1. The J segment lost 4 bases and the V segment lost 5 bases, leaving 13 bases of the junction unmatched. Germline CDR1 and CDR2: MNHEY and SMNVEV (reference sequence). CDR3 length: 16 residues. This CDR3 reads CASSPGTAQRGETQYF. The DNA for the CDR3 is TGTGCCAGCAGTCCGGGGACAGCCCAAAGGGGAGAGACCCAGTACTTC.